Each of the 14 T cell receptor beta chains below was sequenced from the same sample in a study of OX40 agonist ivuxolimab in advanced cancers. Clones were sequenced by immunoSEQ multiplex PCR, and TCRdb holds only the in-frame ones, with some missing. The sample lists 60,000 to 85,000 clones; roughly 84% were seen once. Sequencing was performed on CD4+ or CD8+ T cells sorted from blood, taken in a trial of the OX40 agonist ivuxolimab. The receptors were gathered from an adult with an advanced solid tumor such as melanoma, head and neck, liver or kidney cancer.

The chain has TRBV11-2 and TRBJ2-7; D is unresolved. The CDR3 consists of 15 residues. The germline V gene encodes CDR1 SGHAT and CDR2 FQNNGV. Trimming took 6 bases from V and 5 from J, leaving 20 bases between them. Written as DNA, the CDR3 is TGTGCCAGCAGTCGTGTGATGGGCCGCCGTAACGAGCAGTACTTC. Residues: CASSRVMGRRNEQYF. The complete variable domain, with remaining parts taken from reference TRBV11-2 and TRBJ2-7, reads EAGVAQSPRYKIIEKRQSVAFWCNPISGHATLYWYQQILGQGPKLLIQFQNNGVVDDSQLPKDRFSAERLKGVDSTLKIQPAKLEDSAVYLCASSRVMGRRNEQYFGPGTRLTVT.

This clone ranks as medium-sized. Here the CDR3 reads CASSPGERASPLHF. The CDR3, as DNA: TGCGCCAGCAGCCCCGGGGAAAGGGCTTCACCCCTCCACTTT. The genes are TRBV5-1 and TRBJ1-6; D is unresolved. The length of the CDR3 is 14 residues. V lost 4 bases, J lost 9 bases, and 14 bases lay in between. CDR1 is SGHRS and CDR2 is YFSETQ in the germline V gene.

The chain combines TRBV27 with TRBJ2-1; D is unclear. Trimming cost V 5 bases and J 7 bases, with 12 bases left between them. The CDR3 has 13 residues. Germline lookup yields CDR1 MNHEY and CDR2 SMNVEV (reference sequence). CDR3 nucleotides: TGTGCCAGCAGTGGCCATCCTCGGAATGAGCAGTTCTTC. The encoded protein is CASSGHPRNEQFF.

The V call is TRBV19, the J call TRBJ2-3, with 10 bases that match TRBD2. The length of the CDR3 is 17 residues. V dropped 10 bases and J dropped 0; count of bases not matched to a gene: 13. Germline lookup yields CDR1 LNHDA and CDR2 SQIVND (reference sequence). The CDR3 DNA follows: TGTGCCACCTCGAGGTCCCCGGGACTAGCGAGCACAGATACGCAGTATTTT. As protein: CATSRSPGLASTDTQYF.

The sample holds a few counts of this clone. V and J are TRBV6-5 and TRBJ1-5; the D gene is possibly TRBD1 (6 bases). The CDR3 runs to 14 residues. Germline CDR1 reads MNHEY; CDR2 reads SVGAGI. V was pared by 6 bases and J by 12 bases, with 21 bases between. CDR3 sequence: CASRGTGTKVVQHF. The CDR3 DNA follows: TGTGCCAGCAGGGGTACAGGGACTAAAGTTGTCCAGCATTTT.

V usage is TRBV28 and J usage is TRBJ1-5; D remains ambiguous. V was trimmed by 1 base and J by 1 base, leaving 17 bases between them. Germline CDR1 and CDR2: MDHEN and SYDVKM. CDR3 length equals 18 residues. In DNA, the CDR3 is TGTGCCAGCAGTTTATCGGTCCACCGGTCGGACAGCAATCAGCCCCAGCATTTT. Protein product: CASSLSVHRSDSNQPQHF.

The rearrangement uses TRBV14 and TRBJ2-7; 8 bases line up with TRBD1. CDR1 and CDR2 (germline): SGHDN, FVKESK. The CDR3 is made up of 15 amino acids. V lost 4 bases, J lost 0 bases, and 5 bases stayed unmatched. Written as DNA, the CDR3 is TGTGCCAGCAGCCCGGACAGGGCGAACTCCTACGAGCAGTACTTC. This codes for CASSPDRANSYEQYF.

The chain is built from TRBV11-3 and TRBJ2-3, with 8 nucleotides matching TRBD1. Germline lookup yields CDR1 SGHNT and CDR2 YENEEA. CDR3 length: 15 residues. J was trimmed by 2 bases and V by 4 bases; bases with no gene match: 5. The CDR3 reads CASSSGTGFTDTQYF. The CDR3 DNA reads as TGTGCCAGCAGCTCCGGGACAGGTTTCACAGATACGCAGTATTTT.

This clone was recorded once. The chain joins TRBV6-1 to TRBJ2-7; 10 positions agree with TRBD2. The CDR3 runs 17 residues. Germline CDR1 is MNHNS and CDR2 is SASEGT. V shed 1 base and J 5 bases; nucleotides not matched to a gene: 11. The DNA for the CDR3 is TGTGCCAGCAGTGAAGGGAAGTGGGGGACTAGCGTCGACGAGCAGTACTTC. This translates into CASSEGKWGTSVDEQYF.

The rearrangement uses TRBV5-1 and TRBJ1-3; D remains ambiguous. Trimming left V 0 bases short and J 4 bases short, with 14 bases between. In germline, CDR1 is SGHRS, CDR2 YFSETQ. The CDR3 is made up of 16 amino acids. The CDR3 protein is CASSLAGQMRGNTIYF. CDR3 bases: TGCGCCAGCAGCTTGGCGGGTCAGATGCGGGGAAACACCATATATTTT.

V gene TRBV11-2 combines with J gene TRBJ2-5, with D perhaps matching TRBD1 (7 bases). CDR3 size: 16 residues. Looked up from germline, CDR1 is SGHAT and CDR2 is FQNNGV. V lost 1 base, J lost 6 bases, and 18 bases lay in between. The CDR3 spells CASSLGGRGDKKTQYF. The CDR3 DNA reads as TGTGCCAGCAGCTTAGGCGGCAGGGGGGATAAAAAGACCCAGTACTTC.

This chain links TRBV5-1 with TRBJ1-6, with 7 nucleotides matching TRBD1. Trimming cost V 4 bases and J 7 bases; bases outside gene matches: 5. Germline V gene sequence: CDR1 SGHRS, CDR2 YFSETQ. The length of the CDR3 is 14 residues. CDR3 region: CASSLGQTNSPLHF. For the CDR3, the DNA is TGCGCCAGCAGCCTGGGACAGACCAATTCACCCCTCCACTTT.

The chain carries TRBV12-5 and TRBJ2-7, with a possible D match to TRBD2 (6 bases). Germline V lookup: CDR1 LGHNT, CDR2 FRNRAP. CDR3 length equals 14 residues. V was shortened by 6 bases and J by 3 bases, with 15 bases between the two germline ends. CDR3 in amino acids: CASGLRAGSYEQYF. The CDR3 nucleotides are TGTGCTAGTGGCCTCAGGGCGGGGAGCTACGAGCAGTACTTC.

The chain employs TRBV27 and TRBJ2-2; 8 bases align to TRBD1. Germline values: CDR1 MNHEY, CDR2 SMNVEV (reference sequence). The CDR3 extends over 13 amino acids. The trim removed 4 bases at V and 8 bases at J, leaving 3 bases unmatched. The chain's CDR3 is CASSWTGTGELFF. The CDR3 DNA is TGTGCCAGCAGTTGGACAGGGACTGGGGAGCTGTTTTTT.